This T cell receptor beta chain stems from a study of cytomegalovirus exposure and HLA in healthy donors. Whole-study results and caveats: The study dropped some indistinguishable V segments, TRBV6-2 and TRBV6-3 among them. TCR beta chains associated with HLA were, in a later analysis, more clonally expanded than equally common others. Per a prior analysis, the majority of TCR beta V segments were productive roughly 90% or roughly 30% of the time.

The study ran its PCR with 60 Vbeta and 13 Jbeta primers. Data came from immunoSEQ multiplex PCR; TCRdb stores just in-frame clones and leaves some out. The top ten clones hold 1% to 1.5% of a sample with approximately 170,000 clones, 65% to 85% of them seen once. Note on this clone: The antigen is unknown.

Regarding donors, all were healthy bone marrow donors. Germline CDR1 is SGHRS and CDR2 is YFSETQ. This CDR3 spans 16 amino acids. After removal of 6 bases from V and 6 bases from J, the junction contained 12 bases not matched to a gene. The source material was PBMCs. The chain has TRBV5-1 and TRBJ2-3; 11 bases are shared with TRBD2. This TCR derives from a boy younger than 10 in good health and CMV-seronegative. CDR3 nucleotide sequence: TGCGCCAGCACCCTTTTTGGAATAGCGGGAGGGGATACGCAGTATTTT. Protein sequence: CASTLFGIAGGDTQYF.